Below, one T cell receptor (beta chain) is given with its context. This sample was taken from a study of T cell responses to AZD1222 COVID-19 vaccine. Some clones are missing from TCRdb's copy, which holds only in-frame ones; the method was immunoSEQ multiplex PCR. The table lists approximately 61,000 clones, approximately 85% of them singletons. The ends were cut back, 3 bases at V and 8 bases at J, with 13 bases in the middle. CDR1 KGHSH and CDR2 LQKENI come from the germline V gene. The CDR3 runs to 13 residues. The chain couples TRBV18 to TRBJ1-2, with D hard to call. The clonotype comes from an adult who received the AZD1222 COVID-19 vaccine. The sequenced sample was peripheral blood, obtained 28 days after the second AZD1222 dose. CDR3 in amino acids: CASSPVDLDGYTF. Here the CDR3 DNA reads TGTGCCAGCTCACCCGTCGACTTGGACGGCTACACCTTC.